The 29 T cell receptor beta chains listed next were all sequenced from one sample in a study of shared clonotypes between healthy human individuals. TCRdb keeps only in-frame clones here, not all; method: immunoSEQ multiplex PCR. Of roughly 500,000 clones in the sample, 96% were seen once. The specimen sequenced was naive CD4+ T cells sorted from blood. Subset indicated: CD45RA+ positively selected. Receptors were obtained from a woman in her 30s in good health.

Concerning this clone: Additional DNA sequences in this sample encode the identical CDR3. The chain is built from TRBV28 and TRBJ2-7; D not certain. The CDR3 extends over 12 amino acids. V shed 6 bases and J shed 4 bases, with 10 bases lying between them. CDR1 MDHEN and CDR2 SYDVKM come from the germline V gene. This CDR3 is CASSPDGYEQYF. The CDR3 bases are TGTGCCAGCAGCCCGGACGGGTACGAGCAGTACTTC.

The chain carries TRBV7-8 and TRBJ2-7, with 7 bases lining up with TRBD2. There are 16 residues in the CDR3. Germline V gene data show CDR1 as SGHVS and CDR2 as FQNEAQ. V shed 1 base, J shed 2 bases, and the junction held 8 bases outside the gene matches. The CDR3 reads CASSLGLRGRTYEQYF. Written as DNA, the CDR3 is TGTGCCAGCAGCTTAGGCCTTCGCGGGAGAACCTACGAGCAGTACTTC.

The chain links TRBV7-2 to TRBJ2-7; 7 positions match TRBD1. J gave up 1 base and V 2 bases, and 5 bases lay outside the gene matches. The CDR3 has 15 amino acids. Germline loops: CDR1 SGHTA, CDR2 FQGNSA. The chain's CDR3 is CASSLRRDSSYEQYF. The CDR3 DNA is TGTGCCAGCAGCTTACGCCGGGACAGTTCCTACGAGCAGTACTTC.

The genes are TRBV6-1 and TRBJ1-2, with D hard to call. The V end lost 6 bases, the J end lost 3 bases, and 14 bases lay between the germline ends. The CDR3 is made up of 14 amino acids. The germline V gene encodes CDR1 MNHNS and CDR2 SASEGT. CDR3 sequence (DNA): TGTGCCAGCAGCCAAAGACGGACTCACTATGGCTACACCTTC. Translated, it gives CASSQRRTHYGYTF.

V is TRBV7-9 and J is TRBJ1-1; 10 bases agree with TRBD1. The germline CDR1 and CDR2 sequences are SEHNR and FQNEAQ (reference sequence). CDR3 length equals 16 residues. After removal of 5 bases from V and 0 bases from J, the junction contained 6 bases not matched to a gene. CDR3 residues: CASSTRGQGMNTEAFF. The CDR3 DNA follows: TGTGCCAGCAGCACACGGGGACAGGGGATGAACACTGAAGCTTTCTTT.

This chain connects TRBV2 to TRBJ1-1; 8 nucleotides agree with TRBD1. The germline gives CDR1 SNHLY, CDR2 FYNNEI. The CDR3 covers 13 residues. Trimming cost V 6 bases and J 5 bases; bases outside gene matches: 5. This CDR3 reads CASRVQGETEAFF. Written as DNA, the CDR3 is TGTGCCAGCAGGGTACAGGGGGAAACTGAAGCTTTCTTT.

J is TRBJ2-1 and V is TRBV7-2; 11 bases map to TRBD2. The CDR3 sequence is 16 residues long. The germline CDR1 and CDR2 sequences are SGHTA and FQGNSA. The ends lost 7 bases at V and 0 bases at J; junction bases unmatched: 5. This CDR3 is CASNLAGGFSYNEQFF. CDR3 DNA: TGTGCCAGCAACCTAGCGGGGGGATTCTCCTACAATGAGCAGTTCTTC.

V and J are TRBV2 and TRBJ1-5; 8 nucleotides agree with TRBD1. Germline V CDR1 and CDR2: SNHLY, FYNNEI. Trimming cost V 7 bases and J 3 bases; bases outside gene matches: 5. CDR3 length: 14 residues. The CDR3 here is CASTRTGNNQPQHF. For the CDR3, the DNA is TGTGCCAGCACCCGGACAGGGAACAATCAGCCCCAGCATTTT.

V and J are TRBV5-4 and TRBJ2-4; D is unresolved. The CDR3 has 16 amino acids. The germline CDR1 and CDR2 sequences are SGHNT and YYREEE (reference sequence). V lost 4 bases, J lost 1 base, and 15 bases lay in between. CDR3 nucleotides: TGTGCCAGCAGCAATGGTGGGTTGGGGGCCAAAAACATTCAGTACTTC. Translated, it gives CASSNGGLGAKNIQYF.

The chain links TRBV25-1 to TRBJ2-1; possibly TRBD1 for D (6 bases). Trimming shortened V by 1 base and J by 2 bases, and 18 bases separated the two germline ends. The germline V gene has CDR1 MGHDK and CDR2 SYGVNS. The CDR3 extends over 18 amino acids. CDR3 in DNA: TGTGCCAGCAGTGAATCATGGGAACGGCAGGGGCCCTACAATGAGCAGTTCTTC. Translation gives CASSESWERQGPYNEQFF. The whole variable domain, remainder taken from reference TRBV25-1 and TRBJ2-1, is EADIYQTPRYLVIGTGKKITLECSQTMGHDKMYWYQQDPGMELHLIHYSYGVNSTEKGDLSSESTVSRIRTEHFPLTLESARPSHTSQYLCASSESWERQGPYNEQFFGPGTRLTVL.

This clone was observed a single time. The chain combines TRBV19 with TRBJ2-1; 11 bases agree with TRBD1. This CDR3 comprises 13 residues. Germline trimming cut 7 bases from V and 6 bases from J; bases unmatched to any gene: 2. Germline assignment: CDR1 LNHDA and CDR2 SQIVND (reference sequence). CDR3 in amino acids: CASTDRGRNEQFF. Written as DNA, the CDR3 is TGTGCCAGTACGGACAGGGGGCGCAATGAGCAGTTCTTC.

V gene TRBV5-1 combines with J gene TRBJ2-5; the D gene is possibly TRBD1 (6 bases). Germline lookup yields CDR1 SGHRS and CDR2 YFSETQ. There are 13 residues in the CDR3. V was pared by 4 bases and J by 5 bases, with 12 bases between. CDR3 in amino acids: CASSLGQWETQYF. The CDR3 DNA follows: TGCGCCAGCAGCCTCGGACAGTGGGAGACCCAGTACTTC.

The chain uses TRBV6-6 and TRBJ1-1; tentative D call: TRBD1 (5 bases). Germline V lookup: CDR1 MNHNY, CDR2 SVGAGI (reference sequence). V lost 1 base and J 11 bases, leaving 17 bases between the germline ends. This CDR3 spans 14 amino acids. DNA for the CDR3: TGTGCCAGCAGTTACTTGACAGCTTATCGGGACGCTTTCTTT. Its translation: CASSYLTAYRDAFF.

This chain connects TRBV11-2 to TRBJ1-1; the D is unclear. V dropped 7 bases and J dropped 11 bases, with 23 bases sitting between them. The CDR3 has 14 residues. The germline V gene has CDR1 SGHAT and CDR2 FQNNGV. CDR3 DNA: TGTGCCAGCAAGGAGTGGACTGGTGGAGGGATTGCTTTCTTT. Protein sequence: CASKEWTGGGIAFF.

The chain couples TRBV18 to TRBJ2-5; the D gene is possibly TRBD1 (5 bases). V was trimmed by 3 bases and J by 3 bases, leaving 14 bases between them. CDR3 length: 15 residues. Germline CDR1 is KGHSH and CDR2 is LQKENI. The CDR3 DNA sequence: TGTGCCAGCTCACCGCGTTCAGGGTTGGAAGAGACCCAGTACTTC. Encoded protein: CASSPRSGLEETQYF.

V is TRBV10-3 and J is TRBJ2-5, with TRBD1 identical over 11 bases. CDR3 length: 15 amino acids. V shed 4 bases, J shed 5 bases, and the junction held 6 bases outside the gene matches. Germline V gene lookup returns CDR1 ENHRY and CDR2 SYGVKD. The CDR3 nucleotides read TGTGCCATCAGTGGGCCGGACAGGGGGCACGAGACCCAGTACTTC. This encodes CAISGPDRGHETQYF.

V is TRBV14 and J is TRBJ2-7, with a tentative D call TRBD1 (6 bases). V lost 1 base and J 2 bases, leaving 24 bases between the germline ends. Germline-derived CDR1 and CDR2 are SGHDN and FVKESK. The CDR3 length is 19 residues. In DNA form, the CDR3 reads TGTGCCAGCAGCCAAGGCTTCAGGACAGAAGTAAGATCAACCTACGAGCAGTACTTC. Translating gives CASSQGFRTEVRSTYEQYF.

This clone appeared once. The chain has TRBV6-6 and TRBJ2-7; D possibly corresponds to TRBD2 (6 bases). In germline, CDR1 is MNHNY, CDR2 SVGAGI (reference sequence). With 0 bases removed from V and 9 bases from J, the gap between germline ends came to 12 bases. CDR3 length: 13 residues. DNA of the CDR3: TGTGCCAGCAGTTACTCCGGGGGTGCGGGGCAGTACTTC. As protein: CASSYSGGAGQYF.

This clone was counted only a few times. The chain is built from TRBV11-2 and TRBJ2-7; the D is unclear. CDR3 length: 13 amino acids. V lost 7 bases, J lost 1 base, and 11 bases lay in between. Germline V CDR1 and CDR2: SGHAT, FQNNGV. CDR3 region: CASNLIGSYEQYF. CDR3 DNA: TGTGCCAGCAATCTGATCGGGTCCTACGAGCAGTACTTC.

The gene calls are TRBV7-2 and TRBJ2-6; D is undetermined. The CDR3 loop spans 18 amino acids. Per germline, CDR1 SGHTA and CDR2 FQGNSA. V lost 6 bases and J 0 bases, leaving 18 bases between the germline ends. DNA of the CDR3: TGTGCCAGCAGTCCCGCCCCTCTCGGTAGCTCTGGGGCCAACGTCCTGACTTTC. It translates to CASSPAPLGSSGANVLTF.

This chain uses TRBV28 with TRBJ1-2, with a possible D match to TRBD1 (5 bases). CDR1 MDHEN and CDR2 SYDVKM come from the germline V gene. Trimming removed 5 bases from V and 9 bases from J, with 19 bases in between. The length of the CDR3 is 14 residues. DNA for the CDR3: TGTGCCAGCAGTCGGTCGGGGGAAACACTTCGCTACACCTTC. Its protein is CASSRSGETLRYTF.

The sample holds one count of this clone. The chain employs TRBV29-1 and TRBJ2-1, with 11 bases identical to TRBD2. V shed 7 bases, J shed 3 bases, and the junction held 11 bases outside the gene matches. Germline CDR1 is SQVTM and CDR2 is ANQGSEA. The CDR3 length is 16 residues. Here the CDR3 reads CSGSTSGEYLYNEQFF. In DNA form, the CDR3 reads TGCAGCGGTTCGACTAGCGGGGAATACCTCTACAATGAGCAGTTCTTC.

The chain has TRBV14 and TRBJ1-1; D unclear. From germline, CDR1 is SGHDN and CDR2 FVKESK. CDR3 size: 15 residues. Trimming cost V 0 bases and J 1 base, with 9 bases left between them. The CDR3 DNA follows: TGTGCCAGCAGCCAAGAAAACCTAGGGAACACTGAAGCTTTCTTT. Protein product: CASSQENLGNTEAFF.

V usage is TRBV6-6 and J usage is TRBJ2-1; D unresolved. This CDR3 has 11 amino acids. CDR1 MNHNY and CDR2 SVGAGI come from the germline V gene (reference sequence). The V end was cut by 4 bases, the J end by 8 bases, with 6 bases between. CDR3 amino acids: CASSSSHEQFF. In nucleotides, the CDR3 is TGTGCCAGCAGTTCCAGTCATGAGCAGTTCTTC.

The chain links TRBV5-6 to TRBJ1-5; TRBD1 might be the D (5 bases). The germline CDR1 and CDR2 sequences are SGHDT and YYEEEE. The CDR3 covers 16 residues. Between the trimmed V and J ends, which lost 9 bases and 5 bases, there was a span of 24 bases. The DNA of the CDR3 is TGTGCCACCTCCCACGGGGCATGGACCGTGTATCAGCCCCAGCATTTT. Protein: CATSHGAWTVYQPQHF.

The chain has TRBV18 and TRBJ2-7; TRBD2 is a possible D gene (5 bases). The CDR3 extends over 14 amino acids. Germline V gene data show CDR1 as KGHSH and CDR2 as LQKENI. Deletions cut 5 bases from V and 2 bases from J, with 13 bases between. DNA for the CDR3: TGTGCCAGCTCATATAGCGAGGTAGCCTACGAGCAGTACTTC. Residues: CASSYSEVAYEQYF. The full variable domain, in which reference TRBV18 and TRBJ2-7 provide the parts outside the CDR3, is NAGVMQNPRHLVRRRGQEARLRCSPMKGHSHVYWYRQLPEEGLKFMVYLQKENIIDESGMPKERFSAEFPKEGPSILRIQQVVRGDSAAYFCASSYSEVAYEQYFGPGTRLTVT.

This chain links TRBV11-2 with TRBJ2-3; either TRBD1 or TRBD2 may supply D (5 bases each). This CDR3 contains 16 residues. The germline V and J ends were trimmed by 5 bases and 0 bases, with 15 bases remaining between them. Germline values: CDR1 SGHAT, CDR2 FQNNGV. The CDR3 region has the DNA TGTGCCAGCAGCAAAGGGACGCGATCTAGCACAGATACGCAGTATTTT. Its protein product is CASSKGTRSSTDTQYF.

This chain connects TRBV4-1 to TRBJ1-2; D perhaps matches TRBD1 (5 bases). The CDR3 runs 15 residues. CDR1 is MGHRA and CDR2 is YSYEKL in the germline V gene. The V gene lost 1 base and the J gene lost 8 bases, with 17 bases spanning the gap. The CDR3 here is CASSQGHRGFRGYTF. Written as DNA, the CDR3 is TGCGCCAGCAGCCAAGGGCACCGGGGGTTTAGAGGCTACACCTTC.

The chain combines TRBV5-1 with TRBJ2-5; 8 nucleotides align to TRBD1. The V and J ends lost 0 bases and 1 base, in that order; junction bases with no gene match: 2. Germline V gives CDR1 SGHRS, CDR2 YFSETQ. The CDR3 has 15 amino acids. CDR3 bases: TGCGCCAGCAGCTTGGAACAGGGGGTCCAAGAGACCCAGTACTTC. Translated, it gives CASSLEQGVQETQYF.